The entry below gives a single T cell receptor beta chain sequence along with its context. In the original processing: Reference gene primer amplification in the assay estimated nucleated cell counts. This table comes from immunoSEQ multiplex PCR, and its TCRdb copy is limited to in-frame clones, with some not included. Clone size and the V and J calls come from that table; the DNA yielded D and trimming. The data hold about 220,000 clones, with approximately 85% observed a single time. These data belong to a study of blood T cell repertoires in COVID-19. Study-wide context: Specimens from acute and convalescent COVID-19 originated in the United States, Italy and Spain. Sample material is recorded as cDNA or gDNA derived from T cells, B-cell-depleted T cells, or PBMCs.

The V and J ends lost 4 bases and 10 bases respectively, with 11 bases between them. In germline, CDR1 is KGHSH, CDR2 LQKENI. The CDR3 is 12 amino acids. The sample was peripheral blood. The chain joins TRBV18 to TRBJ2-1, with a tentative D call TRBD1 (7 bases). The sequence was collected from a man over 45 who had recovered from COVID-19. As DNA, the CDR3 is TGTGCCAGCTCACTCCAGGGGGGCGAGCAGTTCTTC. Its translation is CASSLQGGEQFF. The full variable domain, with the rest looked up from reference TRBV18 and TRBJ2-1, is NAGVMQNPRHLVRRRGQEARLRCSPMKGHSHVYWYRQLPEEGLKFMVYLQKENIIDESGMPKERFSAEFPKEGPSILRIQQVVRGDSAAYFCASSLQGGEQFFGPGTRLTVL.